The entry that follows covers one T cell receptor beta chain sequence. The antigen is unknown. The CDR3 loop spans 13 amino acids. Germline values: CDR1 DFQATT, CDR2 SNEGSKA (reference sequence). V lost 6 bases to trimming and J lost 9 bases, with 18 bases between them. This record belongs to a study of blood T cells in healthy people across ages. Across the whole study: About one barcoded beta molecule per two T cells was captured by template switching. Study-level results: TCR beta diversity per million T cells fell roughly linearly with age.

With a J-beta primer mix and a sample-barcoded 5' primer, a second PCR ran about 7 to 11 cycles. Each of the cDNA molecules was tagged by a template-switch adaptor with 12 random nucleotides. TCRdb ran MiXCR on the 5' RACE reads and lists one entry per CDR3 protein. The repertoire includes approximately 1,100,000 distinct CDR3 sequences, 35% to 50% of them detected once, and approximately 17% sits in the top ten. This chain uses TRBV20-1 with TRBJ2-1; D is possibly TRBD1 or TRBD2 (5 bases each). The receptor was isolated from a woman aged 55-70 years in good health. The sample taken for sequencing was blood. The DNA for the CDR3 is TGCAGTGCCCCCCTAAACGGGGCAAGTGAGCAGTTCTTC. Its translation: CSAPLNGASEQFF.